The rows below give T cell receptor beta chains drawn from one sample of a study of blood T cells in healthy people across ages. TCRdb recomputed calls from the 5' RACE reads with MiXCR, one row per CDR3 protein. The sample holds 730,000 or so distinct CDR3 sequences; around 43% are singletons and the top ten take about 32%. Sequencing was done on a sample of blood. The receptors shown here come from a man older than 75 in good health. Both conserved end residues are part of each CDR3. The D gene is left open where the match is weak. Size is omitted from some rows. Given values are once, few, many or a class for expanded clones.

d_call: .
j_call: TRBJ1-5
clone_size: .
v_call: TRBV30
cdr3_length: 14
cdr3_aa: CAWSLTDGHQPQHF
cdr3_nt: TGTGCCTGGAGCCTGACGGATGGGCATCAGCCCCAGCATTTT

d_call: TRBD2
j_call: TRBJ2-5
clone_size: .
v_call: TRBV7-2
cdr3_length: 16
cdr3_aa: CASSLRLAGGLETQYF
cdr3_nt: TGTGCCAGCAGCTTAAGACTAGCGGGGGGGCTGGAGACCCAGTACTTC

d_call: TRBD2
j_call: TRBJ2-7
clone_size: .
v_call: TRBV10-2
cdr3_length: 14
cdr3_aa: CASSEAGGRNEQYF
cdr3_nt: TGCGCCAGCAGTGAGGCGGGGGGGCGGAACGAGCAGTACTTC

d_call: .
j_call: TRBJ1-4
clone_size: many
v_call: TRBV3-1
cdr3_length: 14
cdr3_aa: CASSPRRSGEKLFF
cdr3_nt: TGTGCCAGCAGCCCGAGAAGGTCCGGTGAAAAACTGTTTTTT

d_call: TRBD1
j_call: TRBJ2-2
clone_size: .
v_call: TRBV20-1
cdr3_length: 15
cdr3_aa: CSASGTGPFTGELFF
cdr3_nt: TGCAGTGCTAGTGGGACAGGGCCCTTCACCGGGGAGCTGTTTTTT

d_call: .
j_call: TRBJ1-5
clone_size: .
v_call: TRBV6-2/TRBV6-3
cdr3_length: 16
cdr3_aa: CASTTGVGRSNQPQHF
cdr3_nt: TGTGCCAGCACCACGGGGGTAGGGAGAAGCAATCAGCCCCAGCATTTT

d_call: TRBD2
j_call: TRBJ2-5
clone_size: .
v_call: TRBV7-2
cdr3_length: 15
cdr3_aa: CASSLGGLTQETQYF
cdr3_nt: TGTGCCAGCAGCTTAGGGGGACTAACCCAAGAGACCCAGTACTTC

d_call: TRBD1
j_call: TRBJ2-7
clone_size: .
v_call: TRBV6-2/TRBV6-3
cdr3_length: 14
cdr3_aa: CASSGQGRTYEQYF
cdr3_nt: TGTGCCAGCAGCGGACAGGGGAGGACCTACGAGCAGTACTTC

d_call: .
j_call: TRBJ2-5
clone_size: few
v_call: TRBV9
cdr3_length: 15
cdr3_aa: CASSIDPGVVETQYF
cdr3_nt: TGTGCCAGCAGCATTGACCCGGGGGTTGTGGAGACCCAGTACTTC

d_call: TRBD2
j_call: TRBJ2-1
clone_size: few
v_call: TRBV11-3
cdr3_length: 13
cdr3_aa: CASSLGLANEQFF
cdr3_nt: TGTGCCAGCAGCTTAGGACTAGCGAATGAGCAGTTCTTC

d_call: .
j_call: TRBJ2-7
clone_size: few
v_call: TRBV27
cdr3_length: 13
cdr3_aa: CASSVAKSYEQYF
cdr3_nt: TGTGCCAGCAGTGTGGCTAAGAGCTACGAGCAGTACTTC

d_call: TRBD1
j_call: TRBJ2-2
clone_size: .
v_call: TRBV12-3/TRBV12-4
cdr3_length: 16
cdr3_aa: CASSAYRGPNTGELFF
cdr3_nt: TGTGCCAGCAGTGCCTACAGGGGCCCGAACACCGGGGAGCTGTTTTTT

d_call: .
j_call: TRBJ2-3
clone_size: .
v_call: TRBV7-9
cdr3_length: 14
cdr3_aa: CASSPSRTTDTQYF
cdr3_nt: TGTGCCAGCAGCCCTAGCCGGACTACAGATACGCAGTATTTT